This T cell receptor (beta chain) was recorded in a study of blood T cell repertoires in COVID-19. Study-wide context: Samples came from the United States, Italy and Spain, spanning acute and convalescent COVID-19. T cells, B-cell-depleted T cells, or PBMCs provided the cDNA or gDNA that served as material.

In the study's own analysis: Scientists estimated how many nucleated cells there were by amplifying reference gene primers. The protocol was immunoSEQ multiplex PCR, while the TCRdb copy is restricted to in-frame clones and leaves out a portion. The DNA was the basis for D and trimming; V, J and clone size are from that table. This table holds 160,000 or so clones, just under 80% found once. The CDR3 contains 16 residues. Trimming took off 3 bases at V and 0 bases at J, with 14 bases between the two ends. Per germline, CDR1 LGHNA and CDR2 YNFKEQ. The specimen sequenced was peripheral blood. The V call is TRBV4-2, the J call TRBJ1-2; D is possibly TRBD1 (6 bases). This TCR came from a man in his 70s with active or convalescent COVID-19. CDR3 protein: CASSQETGLSNYGYTF. CDR3 sequence (DNA): TGTGCCAGCAGCCAGGAAACAGGGCTATCTAACTATGGCTACACCTTC.